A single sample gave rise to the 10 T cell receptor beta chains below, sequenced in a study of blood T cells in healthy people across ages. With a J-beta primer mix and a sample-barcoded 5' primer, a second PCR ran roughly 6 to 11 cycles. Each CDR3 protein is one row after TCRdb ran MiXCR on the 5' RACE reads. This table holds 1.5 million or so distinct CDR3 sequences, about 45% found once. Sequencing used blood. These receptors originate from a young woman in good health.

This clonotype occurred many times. CDR3 bases: TGTGCCAGCAGTTTTCGGAGACACATCAATCAGCCCCAGCATTTT. Its protein product is CASSFRRHINQPQHF. This chain uses TRBV28 with TRBJ1-5; D is undetermined. The V end was cut by 3 bases, the J end by 3 bases, with 12 bases between. The CDR3 consists of 15 residues. The germline V gene has CDR1 MDHEN and CDR2 SYDVKM.

Here the CDR3 reads CSALDRGASDEQFF. The CDR3 nucleotides are TGCAGTGCACTGGACAGGGGGGCCAGTGATGAGCAGTTCTTC. The chain joins TRBV20-1 to TRBJ2-1; 10 nucleotides agree with TRBD1. Germline CDR1 DFQATT, CDR2 SNEGSKA (reference sequence). The length of the CDR3 is 14 residues. V lost 6 bases to trimming and J lost 8 bases; unmatched junction nucleotides: 10.

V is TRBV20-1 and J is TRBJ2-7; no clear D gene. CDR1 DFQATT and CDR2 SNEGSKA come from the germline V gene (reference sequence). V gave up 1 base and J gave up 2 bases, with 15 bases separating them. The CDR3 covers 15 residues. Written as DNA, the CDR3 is TGCAGTGCTAGAGGGAGAGGCTCATGGACCTACGAGCAGTACTTC. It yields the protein CSARGRGSWTYEQYF.

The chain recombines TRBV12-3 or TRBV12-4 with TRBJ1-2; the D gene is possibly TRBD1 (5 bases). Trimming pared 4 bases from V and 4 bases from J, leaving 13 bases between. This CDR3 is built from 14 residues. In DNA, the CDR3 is TGTGCCAGCAGTTCAAGTTGGGGGACCTATGGCTACACCTTC. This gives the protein CASSSSWGTYGYTF.

The CDR3 region is CASSVSRGLGNTEAFF. In nucleotides, the CDR3 is TGTGCCAGCAGCGTCTCCCGAGGGCTTGGGAACACTGAAGCTTTCTTT. V is TRBV9 and J is TRBJ1-1; D call uncertain. The CDR3 length is 16 residues. Trimming took 2 bases from V and 1 from J, leaving 15 bases between them. Germline CDR1 reads SGDLS; CDR2 reads YYNGEE. Full variable domain (missing parts from reference TRBV9 and TRBJ1-1): DSGVTQTPKHLITATGQRVTLRCSPRSGDLSVYWYQQSLDQGLQFLIQYYNGEERAKGNILERFSAQQFPDLHSELNLSSLELGDSALYFCASSVSRGLGNTEAFFGQGTRLTVV.

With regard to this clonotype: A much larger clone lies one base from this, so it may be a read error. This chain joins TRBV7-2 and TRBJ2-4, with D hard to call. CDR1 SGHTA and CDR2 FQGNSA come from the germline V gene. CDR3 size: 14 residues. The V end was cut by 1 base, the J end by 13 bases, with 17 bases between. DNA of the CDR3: TGTGCCAGCAGCTTAGTTCAGGAGTCCTACGGGCAGTACTTC. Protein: CASSLVQESYGQYF.

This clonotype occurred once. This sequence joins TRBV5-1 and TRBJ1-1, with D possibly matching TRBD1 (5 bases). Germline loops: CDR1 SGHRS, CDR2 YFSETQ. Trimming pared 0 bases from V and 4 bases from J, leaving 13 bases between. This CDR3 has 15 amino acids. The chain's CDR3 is CASSLAGGGSTEAFF. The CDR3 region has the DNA TGCGCCAGCAGCTTGGCCGGGGGGGGGTCCACTGAAGCTTTCTTT.

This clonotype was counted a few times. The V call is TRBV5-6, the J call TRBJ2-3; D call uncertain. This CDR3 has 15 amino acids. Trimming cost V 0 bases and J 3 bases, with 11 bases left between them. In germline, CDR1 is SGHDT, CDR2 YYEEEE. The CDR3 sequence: CASSLEQYNTDTQYF. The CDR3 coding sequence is TGTGCCAGCAGCTTGGAACAATATAATACAGATACGCAGTATTTT.

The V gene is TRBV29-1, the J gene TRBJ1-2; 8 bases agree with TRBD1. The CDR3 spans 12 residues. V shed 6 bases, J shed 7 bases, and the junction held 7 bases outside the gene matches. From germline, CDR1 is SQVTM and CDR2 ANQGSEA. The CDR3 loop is CSVVTGEGGYTF. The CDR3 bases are TGCAGCGTGGTGACAGGGGAGGGTGGCTACACCTTC.

The CDR3 protein is CASSQARQGATRNTEAFF. The CDR3 DNA reads as TGTGCCAGCAGCCAAGCTAGACAGGGGGCAACAAGGAACACTGAAGCTTTCTTT. The chain has TRBV3-1 and TRBJ1-1, with TRBD1 matching over 10 bases. In germline, CDR1 is LGHDT, CDR2 YNNKEL (reference sequence). J lost 1 base, V lost 1 base, and 9 bases had no gene match. The CDR3 extends over 18 amino acids.